These 13 T cell receptor beta chains share one sample of origin, sequenced in a study of immune evolution from preneoplasia to lung adenocarcinoma. Repertoires were generated with immunoSEQ multiplex PCR, while TCRdb's copy carries only in-frame clones and drops some. The sample holds about 4,300 clones, around 68% seen once. The specimen sequenced was FFPE adjacent normal lung tissue. These receptors were collected from a person aged 55-80 years with lung adenocarcinoma.

The chain recombines TRBV6-1 with TRBJ1-1, with D uncertain. Trimming left V 1 base short and J 7 bases short, with 10 bases between. This CDR3 contains 13 residues. Per germline, CDR1 MNHNS and CDR2 SASEGT. The CDR3 sequence: CASSEGERLEAFF. The CDR3 nucleotides read TGTGCCAGCAGTGAAGGCGAACGTCTTGAAGCTTTCTTT.

The rearrangement uses TRBV5-1 and TRBJ2-2, with D perhaps matching TRBD2 (5 bases). The CDR3 runs 15 residues. The germline V gene has CDR1 SGHRS and CDR2 YFSETQ. V shed 2 bases and J shed 0 bases, with 8 bases lying between them. CDR3 loop: CASSFSGANTGELFF. In DNA, the CDR3 is TGCGCCAGCAGCTTCAGCGGTGCGAACACCGGGGAGCTGTTTTTT.

This clone was seen just once. The J gene is TRBJ2-5, the V gene TRBV18; D gene ambiguous. The CDR3 spans 12 residues. The V gene lost 3 bases and the J gene lost 1 base, with 3 bases spanning the gap. CDR1 and CDR2 (germline): KGHSH, LQKENI. CDR3 protein: CASSPAQETQYF. CDR3 bases: TGTGCCAGCTCACCTGCCCAAGAGACCCAGTACTTC.

The J gene is TRBJ2-7, the V gene TRBV19; D is unresolved. There are 14 residues in the CDR3. Germline lookup yields CDR1 LNHDA and CDR2 SQIVND (reference sequence). The ends were cut back, 1 base at V and 4 bases at J, with 11 bases in the middle. The CDR3 reads CASSIGSTAYEQYF. In DNA, the CDR3 is TGTGCCAGTAGTATAGGTTCCACGGCTTACGAGCAGTACTTC.

V is TRBV9 and J is TRBJ1-1; 7 bases line up with TRBD1. Germline CDR1 reads SGDLS; CDR2 reads YYNGEE. J was trimmed by 2 bases and V by 3 bases; bases with no gene match: 7. CDR3 length equals 15 residues. The CDR3 spells CASSGQTGSNTEAFF. Here the CDR3 DNA reads TGTGCCAGCAGCGGCCAGACAGGGTCTAACACTGAAGCTTTCTTT.

About this clone itself: Germline is not matched at one junction end, which may reflect a read error. The chain has TRBV7-7 and TRBJ2-3; D perhaps matches TRBD1 (7 bases). Germline V gene data show CDR1 as SSHAT and CDR2 as FNYEAQ (reference sequence). The CDR3 runs 17 residues. The CDR3 sequence: CASSPGGGSGSTDTQYF. CDR3 coding DNA: TGTGCTAGCAGCCCAGGGGGTGGTAGCGGAAGCACAGATACGCAGTATTTT.

This clone was seen a few times. CDR3 protein: CASSSGQDTDTQYF. Here the CDR3 DNA reads TGTGCCAGCAGCTCGGGACAGGACACAGATACGCAGTATTTT. The rearrangement uses TRBV11-3 and TRBJ2-3; 8 nucleotides agree with TRBD1. The junction had 2 bases not matched to a gene; V was cut back by 4 bases and J by 2 bases. This CDR3 spans 14 amino acids. Per the germline V gene, CDR1 is SGHNT and CDR2 is YENEEA.

The V and J genes are TRBV6-1 and TRBJ2-1; 7 nucleotides align to TRBD2. Germline V gene sequence: CDR1 MNHNS, CDR2 SASEGT. Trimming at V came to 7 bases and at J to 2 bases, leaving 5 bases not matched to a gene. This CDR3 spans 14 amino acids. CDR3 in amino acids: CASTASGTYNEQFF. The CDR3 nucleotides are TGTGCCAGCACGGCTAGCGGAACCTACAATGAGCAGTTCTTC.

V is TRBV30 and J is TRBJ1-2; no firm D call. Germline CDR1 reads GTSNPN; CDR2 reads SVGIG (reference sequence). V lost 3 bases, J lost 0 bases, and 8 bases lay in between. CDR3 length: 13 amino acids. The CDR3 nucleotides are TGTGCCTGGAGCACGACACCTAACTATGGCTACACCTTC. The encoded protein is CAWSTTPNYGYTF.

This chain links TRBV7-9 with TRBJ1-1, with 7 bases identical to TRBD1. Germline loops: CDR1 SEHNR, CDR2 FQNEAQ (reference sequence). V trimming: 5 bases; J trimming: 0 bases; junction bases outside the gene matches: 6. This CDR3 region has 15 residues. CDR3 sequence reads: CASSPRQGMNTEAFF. Here the CDR3 DNA reads TGTGCCAGCAGCCCACGACAGGGCATGAACACTGAAGCTTTCTTT.

This rearrangement joins TRBV21-1 to TRBJ1-1; TRBD1, the table's D call, was not compared with the DNA. TRBV21-1 is a known pseudogene. The CDR3 covers 14 residues. The CDR3 reads CASSKVQRNTEAFF. CDR3 DNA: TGTGCCAGCAGCAAAGTACAAAGGAACACTGAAGCTTTCTTT.

The CDR3 DNA reads TGTGCCTGGAGTGTAGGCACAGACTCCTACGAGCAGTACTTC. Translation gives CAWSVGTDSYEQYF. The chain is built from TRBV30 and TRBJ2-7, with D unresolved. Germline loops: CDR1 GTSNPN, CDR2 SVGIG (reference sequence). V was shortened by 0 bases and J by 0 bases, with 9 bases between the two germline ends. The CDR3 spans 14 residues. Full variable domain (remainder filled in from reference TRBV30 and TRBJ2-7): SQTIHQWPATLVQPVGSPLSLECTVEGTSNPNLYWYRQAAGRGLQLLFYSVGIGQISSEVPQNLSASRPQDRQFILSSKKLLLSDSGFYLCAWSVGTDSYEQYFGPGTRLTVT.

The chain uses TRBV2 and TRBJ2-7, with TRBD2 matching 7 bases. Germline V gene data show CDR1 as SNHLY and CDR2 as FYNNEI. CDR3 length: 12 residues. Losses at the gene ends were 6 bases for V and 6 bases for J; bases not matched to a gene: 5. CDR3: CASRLAVAEQYF. The CDR3 bases are TGTGCCAGCAGGCTAGCGGTAGCCGAGCAGTACTTC.